This T cell receptor (beta chain) stems from a study of cytotoxic CD8 clonotypes in ibrutinib-treated CLL. This CDR3 has 14 residues. Per germline, CDR1 MDHEN and CDR2 SYDVKM. Trimming stripped 8 bases from V and 5 bases from J, with 18 bases between. The assay was immunoSEQ multiplex PCR, and TCRdb's table has in-frame clones only and misses some. The data contain under 300,000 clones, less than 75% of them seen just once; the ten biggest clones take up roughly 14%. A note on this clone: No antigen is known for it.

Study observations and caveats: Higher circulating CD8+ T-cell counts strongly accompanied higher baseline clonality, above age-matched healthy donors.

The TCR comes from a human donor with chronic lymphocytic leukemia. The chain couples TRBV28 to TRBJ2-5, with D perhaps TRBD1 (6 bases). Sequenced material: PBMCs, taken after 24 months of ibrutinib treatment. The CDR3 region is CASATYRVGETQYF. CDR3 DNA: TGTGCCAGCGCCACCTACAGGGTAGGGGAGACCCAGTACTTC.